Listed here are 27 T cell receptor beta chains from one sample, sequenced in a study of vaccination and CD4 T cells after COVID-19. The Oncomine TCR Beta short-read assay generated sequence data from the DNA of cultured CD4+ T cells. MiXCR, run by TCRdb on the PCR reads, gives a single entry per CDR3 protein. The sample records some 22,000 distinct CDR3 sequences, 30% to 45% being singletons. For these receptors, no antigen is known. Regarding time point: late sampling 161 to 241 days after vaccination in three convalescent patients. Treatment specified: approximately 9-day PBMC culture with coronavirus spike peptide pools or control peptides (ViraFEST assay). The sequences come from CD4+ T cells from blood, cultured in vitro, collected about 7 months after SARS-CoV-2 vaccination. The receptors were gathered from a human donor who had recovered from COVID-19.

This clonotype was counted a few times. The J gene is TRBJ2-3, the V gene TRBV7-8; D uncertain. This CDR3 spans 14 amino acids. Germline CDR1 reads SGHVS; CDR2 reads FQNEAQ. With 1 base removed from V and 4 bases from J, the gap between germline ends came to 9 bases. CDR3 coding DNA: TGTGCCAGCAGCTTAGTAGAGGTGTCAGATACGCAGTATTTT. It yields the protein CASSLVEVSDTQYF.

This clonotype was recorded a few times. The genes are TRBV20-1 and TRBJ2-7; no reliable D call. Trimming stripped 1 base from V and 3 bases from J, with 10 bases between. Germline CDR1 DFQATT, CDR2 SNEGSKA (reference sequence). The CDR3 is made up of 13 amino acids. Written as DNA, the CDR3 is TGCAGTGCTAGAGGGTTCAGTAACTACGAGCAGTACTTC. Translated: CSARGFSNYEQYF.

This chain connects TRBV7-8 to TRBJ2-5; 13 positions match TRBD2. The length of the CDR3 is 16 residues. Trimming took 5 bases from V and 6 from J; bases not matched to a gene: 9. The germline gives CDR1 SGHVS, CDR2 FQNEAQ. The CDR3 loop reads CASSPTSGRDPKTQYF. The DNA of the CDR3 is TGTGCCAGCAGCCCAACTAGCGGGAGGGACCCCAAGACCCAGTACTTC.

This clonotype ranks as medium-sized (0.01 to 0.1%). This chain joins TRBV7-8 and TRBJ2-1; D uncertain. Germline V CDR1 and CDR2: SGHVS, FQNEAQ. The CDR3 covers 14 residues. Trimming pared 0 bases from V and 5 bases from J, leaving 8 bases between. The CDR3 here is CASSLAVSHNEQFF. The DNA for the CDR3 is TGTGCCAGCAGCTTAGCGGTCAGCCACAATGAGCAGTTCTTC. The full variable domain, rest sourced from reference TRBV7-8 and TRBJ2-1, is GAGVSQSPRYKVAKRGQDVALRCDPISGHVSLFWYQQALGQGPEFLTYFQNEAQLDKSGLPSDRFFAERPEGSVSTLKIQRTQQEDSAVYLCASSLAVSHNEQFFGPGTRLTVL.

This clonotype turned up a few times. V gene TRBV7-8 combines with J gene TRBJ2-7; D ambiguous. The CDR3 length is 12 residues. CDR1 SGHVS and CDR2 FQNEAQ come from the germline V gene. The V end lost 3 bases, the J end lost 3 bases, and 6 bases lay between the germline ends. The CDR3 spells CASSLFIYEQYF. Written as DNA, the CDR3 is TGTGCCAGCAGCTTGTTTATCTACGAGCAGTACTTC.

J is TRBJ1-5 and V is TRBV7-8, with 8 bases aligning to TRBD1. V shed 1 base, J shed 3 bases, and the junction held 2 bases outside the gene matches. The V gene's germline CDR1 is SGHVS and CDR2 FQNEAQ. CDR3 length equals 15 residues. The CDR3 region has the DNA TGTGCCAGCAGCTTAGGACAGGGGAACAATCAGCCCCAGCATTTT. Amino acid sequence: CASSLGQGNNQPQHF.

The chain combines TRBV7-9 with TRBJ2-1; 13 bases fit TRBD2. The germline V gene encodes CDR1 SEHNR and CDR2 FQNEAQ (reference sequence). The V and J ends lost 5 bases and 6 bases, in that order; junction bases with no gene match: 10. The CDR3 is 17 amino acids. CDR3 in amino acids: CASSPGTSGIFGNEQFF. The CDR3 DNA reads as TGTGCCAGCAGCCCCGGGACTAGCGGGATATTCGGCAATGAGCAGTTCTTC.

This clonotype was seen a handful of times. This rearrangement joins TRBV20-1 to TRBJ2-3; tentatively, D is TRBD2 (5 bases). The V gene's germline CDR1 is DFQATT and CDR2 SNEGSKA (reference sequence). V lost 3 bases, J lost 4 bases, and 14 bases lay in between. CDR3 size: 14 residues. The CDR3 sequence is CSARSSFLADTQYF. The CDR3 nucleotides are TGCAGTGCTAGGTCTAGCTTTCTCGCAGATACGCAGTATTTT.

The rearrangement uses TRBV10-1 and TRBJ2-3; D assignment may be TRBD1 or TRBD2 (5 bases each). The V end lost 2 bases, the J end lost 2 bases, and 8 bases lay between the germline ends. Germline loops: CDR1 WNHNN, CDR2 SYGVQD (reference sequence). The CDR3 runs to 14 residues. The CDR3 coding sequence is TGCGCCAGCAGTGAGGGGGGAGACACAGATACGCAGTATTTT. It encodes CASSEGGDTDTQYF.

J is TRBJ2-1 and V is TRBV7-3; 7 bases are shared with TRBD2. V lost 5 bases, J lost 9 bases, and 13 bases stayed unmatched. This CDR3 contains 15 residues. Germline V gene data show CDR1 as SGHTA and CDR2 as FQGTGA. In DNA form, the CDR3 reads TGTGCCAGCAGCCCACGGGGCCTATGGGGGGGTGAGCAGTTCTTC. It is translated as CASSPRGLWGGEQFF.

The rearrangement uses TRBV7-2 and TRBJ2-1; the match to TRBD1 covers 9 bases. The length of the CDR3 is 16 residues. Germline-derived CDR1 and CDR2 are SGHTA and FQGNSA. The junction had 16 bases not matched to a gene; V was cut back by 5 bases and J by 11 bases. CDR3 in amino acids: CASSHPPGTGRGKQFF. In DNA, the CDR3 is TGTGCCAGCAGCCACCCGCCCGGGACAGGGAGGGGGAAGCAGTTCTTC.

In its sample, this clonotype was seen a few times. This chain connects TRBV20-1 to TRBJ1-1; unclear D gene. The V gene lost 7 bases and the J gene lost 2 bases, with 17 bases spanning the gap. The CDR3 is made up of 14 amino acids. Germline CDR1 reads DFQATT; CDR2 reads SNEGSKA (reference sequence). CDR3 amino acids: CSGSRGVINTEAFF. DNA for the CDR3: TGCAGTGGAAGCAGAGGAGTAATCAACACTGAAGCTTTCTTT.

The rearrangement joins TRBV4-1 to TRBJ2-5; D might be TRBD2 (6 bases). The CDR3 consists of 14 residues. V was pared by 1 base and J by 2 bases, with 8 bases between. The V gene's germline CDR1 is MGHRA and CDR2 YSYEKL. CDR3: CASSQAGLQETQYF. In DNA form, the CDR3 reads TGCGCCAGCAGCCAAGCGGGACTGCAAGAGACCCAGTACTTC.

The CDR3 protein is CASSQFWGVSTDTQYF. CDR3 coding DNA: TGTGCCAGCAGCCAATTTTGGGGCGTTAGCACAGATACGCAGTATTTT. The chain combines TRBV7-2 with TRBJ2-3; tentatively, D is TRBD1 (5 bases). Germline V lookup: CDR1 SGHTA, CDR2 FQGNSA. V lost 5 bases, J lost 0 bases, and 15 bases lay in between. The CDR3 runs to 16 residues.

This chain connects TRBV10-3 to TRBJ2-2; the D is unclear. The CDR3 is 13 residues long. CDR1 is ENHRY and CDR2 is SYGVKD in the germline V gene. The V end was cut by 3 bases, the J end by 7 bases, with 9 bases between. The CDR3 loop reads CAISELNFGELFF. In DNA, the CDR3 is TGTGCCATCAGTGAACTTAACTTCGGGGAGCTGTTTTTT.

V gene TRBV20-1 combines with J gene TRBJ2-3; 8 bases match TRBD2. V was pared by 2 bases and J by 6 bases, with 10 bases of the junction left unmatched. The CDR3 covers 15 residues. Per the germline V gene, CDR1 is DFQATT and CDR2 is SNEGSKA (reference sequence). The CDR3 bases are TGCAGTGCTAGAAGTATAATAGCGGGAACGGATACGCAGTATTTT. Translating it yields CSARSIIAGTDTQYF.

This clonotype has just a few counts. V is TRBV7-9 and J is TRBJ2-1, with D possibly matching TRBD1 (7 bases). V was shortened by 5 bases and J by 7 bases, with 18 bases between the two germline ends. The V gene's germline CDR1 is SEHNR and CDR2 FQNEAQ (reference sequence). The CDR3 contains 15 residues. CDR3 coding DNA: TGTGCCAGCAGCCGATACCCGACAGGGAGGAATGAGCAGTTCTTC. Translation gives CASSRYPTGRNEQFF.

The chain links TRBV7-2 to TRBJ1-1; 7 bases are shared with TRBD1. CDR3 length: 14 amino acids. Germline assignment: CDR1 SGHTA and CDR2 FQGNSA. Trimming removed 1 base from V and 3 bases from J; junction bases left unmatched: 2. CDR3 protein: CASSLDGTDTEAFF. CDR3 DNA: TGTGCCAGCAGCTTAGACGGGACAGACACTGAAGCTTTCTTT.

The chain joins TRBV7-9 to TRBJ2-7; unclear D gene. Trimming left V 2 bases short and J 0 bases short, with 14 bases between. This CDR3 comprises 16 residues. Germline CDR1 and CDR2: SEHNR and FQNEAQ (reference sequence). CDR3 loop: CASSLFNGGSSYEQYF. In DNA form, the CDR3 reads TGTGCCAGCAGCTTATTTAATGGTGGGTCCTCCTACGAGCAGTACTTC.

CDR3 protein: CSARETFSGRVDEQFF. For the CDR3, the DNA is TGCAGTGCTAGGGAAACTTTTAGCGGGAGGGTCGATGAGCAGTTCTTC. The chain recombines TRBV20-1 with TRBJ2-1; 11 bases fit TRBD2. CDR3 length: 16 residues. Trimming removed 3 bases from V and 8 bases from J; junction bases left unmatched: 12. From germline, CDR1 is DFQATT and CDR2 SNEGSKA (reference sequence).

This clonotype rates as medium-sized. The rearrangement joins TRBV6-5 to TRBJ2-5; D ambiguous. The length of the CDR3 is 13 residues. CDR1 is MNHEY, CDR2 SVGAGI, per germline. Trimming left V 3 bases short and J 5 bases short, with 10 bases between. CDR3 sequence reads: CASSYLFRETQYF. CDR3 nucleotides: TGTGCCAGCAGTTATCTCTTCCGGGAGACCCAGTACTTC.

A few counts support this clonotype. The genes are TRBV7-9 and TRBJ1-2; maybe TRBD1 (5 bases). The ends were cut back, 5 bases at V and 4 bases at J, with 17 bases in the middle. Germline loops: CDR1 SEHNR, CDR2 FQNEAQ (reference sequence). The CDR3 runs 15 residues. The CDR3 protein is CASSQYRDEGYGYTF. The CDR3 nucleotides are TGTGCCAGCAGCCAATATAGGGACGAAGGCTATGGCTACACCTTC.

V usage is TRBV20-1 and J usage is TRBJ2-2; D is possibly TRBD1 (6 bases). The V gene's germline CDR1 is DFQATT and CDR2 SNEGSKA (reference sequence). Trimming took 4 bases from V and 4 from J, leaving 13 bases between them. The CDR3 spans 14 residues. CDR3: CSAIWGRSTGELFF. CDR3 bases: TGCAGTGCTATCTGGGGGCGAAGCACCGGGGAGCTGTTTTTT.

Only one count was recorded for this clonotype. V usage is TRBV6-4 and J usage is TRBJ2-7; 10 bases line up with TRBD1. CDR3 size: 15 residues. With V trimmed by 6 bases and J by 3 bases, 8 bases remained unmatched. In germline, CDR1 is MRHNA, CDR2 SNTAGT. The CDR3 DNA reads as TGTGCCAGCAGAACGGGACAGGGGTTCCGCTACGAGCAGTACTTC. Protein: CASRTGQGFRYEQYF.

This clonotype is termed medium-sized. This chain connects TRBV20-1 to TRBJ1-6; TRBD1 agrees at 8 bases. Germline V CDR1 and CDR2: DFQATT, SNEGSKA (reference sequence). J gave up 10 bases and V 3 bases, and 5 bases lay outside the gene matches. The CDR3 sequence is 13 residues long. CDR3 residues: CSASGQGWSPLHF. The CDR3 bases are TGCAGTGCTAGCGGACAGGGTTGGTCACCCCTCCACTTT.

The rearrangement links TRBV20-1 to TRBJ2-3, with TRBD2 as a possible D gene (5 bases). The V gene lost 0 bases and the J gene lost 1 base, with 17 bases spanning the gap. Germline loops: CDR1 DFQATT, CDR2 SNEGSKA (reference sequence). The CDR3 spans 17 residues. The CDR3 region is CSAREGSAAEGTDTQYF. CDR3 sequence (DNA): TGCAGTGCTAGAGAAGGTAGCGCAGCGGAGGGCACAGATACGCAGTATTTT.

This clonotype was detected a few times. The J gene is TRBJ2-7, the V gene TRBV20-1, with TRBD2 as a possible D gene (7 bases). The CDR3 contains 15 residues. CDR1 is DFQATT and CDR2 is SNEGSKA in the germline V gene (reference sequence). Trimming pared 6 bases from V and 6 bases from J, leaving 24 bases between. CDR3 nucleotides: TGCAGTGCCAAGACGGGGGGCGGCGGTCCGGGCGAGCAGTACTTC. Translated: CSAKTGGGGPGEQYF.